This is a list of T cell receptor beta chains from one sample in a study of OX40 agonist ivuxolimab in advanced cancers. Only in-frame clones appear in the TCRdb table, and some are missing; sequencing was by immunoSEQ multiplex PCR. This sample has tens of thousands of clones, with about 90% found just once. The specimen was CD4+ or CD8+ T cells sorted from blood, collected in a trial of the OX40 agonist ivuxolimab. These receptors came from an adult with an advanced solid tumor such as melanoma, head and neck, liver or kidney cancer. CDR3s include the opening cysteine and the closing phenylalanine or tryptophan. A D gene is named only where the DNA matches it firmly. The size of a clone is reported for some rows only, either as once, few or many, or as a class for expanded clones.

clone size,D gene,J gene,V gene,CDR3 protein,CDR3 DNA
once,-,TRBJ2-5,TRBV7-9,CASSQDGGTQYF,TGTGCCAGCAGTCAGGACGGAGGGACCCAGTACTTC
-,-,TRBJ2-5,TRBV6-6,CASSYVLTKTQYF,TGTGCCAGCAGTTACGTTCTAACTAAGACCCAGTACTTC
-,-,TRBJ1-1,TRBV9,CASSIEIQGAEAFF,TGTGCCAGCAGCATAGAAATACAGGGAGCTGAAGCTTTCTTT
-,-,TRBJ2-3,TRBV5-8,CASSLVPRTDTQYF,TGTGCCAGCAGCTTGGTGCCTCGCACAGATACGCAGTATTTT
-,-,TRBJ1-1,TRBV2,CASSTNTEAFF,TGTGCCAGCAGTACAAACACTGAAGCTTTCTTT
-,TRBD1,TRBJ2-7,TRBV18,CASSPTGFGYEQYF,TGTGCCAGCTCACCGACAGGGTTTGGCTACGAGCAGTACTTC
-,-,TRBJ2-1,TRBV7-9,CASSFLTGRERGYNEQFF,TGTGCCAGCAGCTTTCTGACAGGGCGCGAGCGGGGGTACAATGAGCAGTTCTTC
once,TRBD2,TRBJ2-1,TRBV29-1,CSVGSGRVNEQFF,TGCAGCGTGGGAAGCGGGAGGGTGAATGAGCAGTTCTTC
-,TRBD2,TRBJ2-2,TRBV30,CAWSVSRTSHTGELFF,TGTGCCTGGAGTGTAAGTCGGACTAGTCACACCGGGGAGCTGTTTTTT
-,-,TRBJ2-7,TRBV6-6,CASSYSQGAYEQYF,TGTGCCAGCAGTTACTCCCAGGGCGCCTACGAGCAGTACTTC
-,TRBD1,TRBJ2-1,TRBV28,CASSLGQGGYNEQFF,TGTGCCAGCAGTTTGGGACAGGGGGGGTACAATGAGCAGTTCTTC
-,TRBD2,TRBJ2-1,TRBV6-1,CASSDMGLAGPPYNEQFF,TGTGCCAGCAGTGATATGGGACTAGCGGGTCCCCCATACAATGAGCAGTTCTTC
once,TRBD1,TRBJ1-5,TRBV7-8,CASSAGQGGRQPQHF,TGTGCCAGCAGCGCTGGACAGGGTGGAAGACAGCCCCAGCATTTT
-,-,TRBJ2-3,TRBV6-6,CASSYRGTTDTQYF,TGTGCCAGCAGTTACCGCGGCACGACAGATACGCAGTATTTT
-,-,TRBJ2-7,TRBV30,CAWSRPASYEQYF,TGTGCCTGGAGCAGACCGGCCTCCTACGAGCAGTACTTC
-,TRBD2,TRBJ2-7,TRBV5-1,CASSEGLAGGAEQYF,TGCGCCAGCAGCGAGGGACTAGCGGGAGGCGCCGAGCAGTACTTC
-,-,TRBJ2-7,TRBV14,CASSQGQGDREYF,TGTGCCAGCAGCCAAGGGCAGGGTGATAGAGAGTACTTC
once,-,TRBJ2-1,TRBV11-3,CASSLAGGNYNEQFF,TGTGCCAGCAGCTTAGCTGGCGGGAACTACAATGAGCAGTTCTTC
once,-,TRBJ2-7,TRBV6-1,CASSEGGASYEQYF,TGTGCCAGCAGTGAAGGCGGGGCGAGCTACGAGCAGTACTTC
-,-,TRBJ1-3,TRBV5-1,CASSLERGGSSGNTIYF,TGCGCCAGCAGCTTGGAGCGAGGGGGAAGCTCTGGAAACACCATATATTTT
-,-,TRBJ2-3,TRBV7-8,CASSYSRHKDTQYF,TGTGCCAGCAGCTACTCTAGGCATAAGGATACGCAGTATTTT
once,-,TRBJ2-3,TRBV7-6,CASSLGVWPSTDTQYF,TGTGCCAGCAGCTTAGGAGTGTGGCCGAGCACAGATACGCAGTATTTT
-,TRBD2,TRBJ2-4,TRBV6-1,CASRTSGDKNIQYF,TGTGCCAGCAGGACTAGCGGAGACAAAAACATTCAGTACTTC
few,-,TRBJ2-7,TRBV5-4,CASSLRGLNEQYF,TGTGCCAGCAGCTTGCGTGGACTAAACGAGCAGTACTTC
once,TRBD1,TRBJ2-7,TRBV27,CASSTDRVSYEQYF,TGTGCCAGCAGTACCGACAGGGTATCCTACGAGCAGTACTTC
-,TRBD2,TRBJ2-3,TRBV27,CASSLSVGLAGGNTDTQYF,TGTGCCAGCAGTTTATCCGTCGGACTAGCGGGAGGCAACACAGATACGCAGTATTTT
-,-,TRBJ2-6,TRBV2,CASSFTPGRYSGANVLTF,TGTGCCAGCAGTTTTACACCGGGACGCTACTCTGGGGCCAACGTCCTGACTTTC
-,-,TRBJ1-1,TRBV27,CASRAGILVAEAFF,TGTGCCAGCAGGGCCGGGATTTTAGTTGCTGAAGCTTTCTTT
-,-,TRBJ2-1,TRBV6-5,CASSITGFGQFF,TGTGCCAGCAGTATAACAGGGTTTGGGCAGTTCTTC
-,TRBD1,TRBJ1-1,TRBV6-4,CASSDSDRGTEAFF,TGTGCCAGCAGTGACTCCGACAGGGGGACTGAAGCTTTCTTT
-,-,TRBJ2-1,TRBV7-9,CASSLVRTLNEQFF,TGTGCCAGCAGCTTAGTGCGGACTTTAAATGAGCAGTTCTTC